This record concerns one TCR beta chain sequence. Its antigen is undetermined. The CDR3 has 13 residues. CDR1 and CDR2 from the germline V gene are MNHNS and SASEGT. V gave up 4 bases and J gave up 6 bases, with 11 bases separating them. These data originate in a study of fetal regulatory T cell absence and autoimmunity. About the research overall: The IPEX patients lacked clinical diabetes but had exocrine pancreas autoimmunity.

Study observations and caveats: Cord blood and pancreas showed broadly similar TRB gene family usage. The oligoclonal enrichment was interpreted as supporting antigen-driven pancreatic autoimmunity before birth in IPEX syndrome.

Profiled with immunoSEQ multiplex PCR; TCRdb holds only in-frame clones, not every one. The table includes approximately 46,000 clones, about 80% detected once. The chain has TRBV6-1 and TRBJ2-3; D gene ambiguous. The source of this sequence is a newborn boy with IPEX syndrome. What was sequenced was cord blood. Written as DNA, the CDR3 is TGTGCCAGCAGTGCCCCGCCGCTGGATACGCAGTATTTT. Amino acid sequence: CASSAPPLDTQYF.